This TCR beta chain appears in the sequencing data of a study of T cells in Graves' hyperthyroidism and ophthalmopathy. Uncontrolled infections, other autoimmune diseases, pregnancy or lactation led to exclusion of patients. J was trimmed by 11 bases and V by 1 base; bases with no gene match: 6. The CDR3 is 13 amino acids. Study outcomes and limitations: The majority of expanded thyroid clonotypes above 0.001 also appeared in blood.

This clonotype has at least ten counts. Its matching antigen is unknown. It was RNA transcripts that yielded the amplified TCR beta CDR3 regions. HTBI primers were the set used in a first-round RT-PCR of the TCR CDR3. TCRdb independently ran MiXCR on the multiplex PCR reads; one entry per CDR3 protein. The data show 400,000 to 550,000 distinct CDR3 sequences, roughly 14% seen once. The TCR was taken from a woman in her late teens or twenties with Graves' hyperthyroidism. The chain is built from TRBV12-3 or TRBV12-4 and TRBJ1-1, with 8 bases fitting TRBD1. The sequencing sample was made of blood. The DNA of the CDR3 is TGTGCCAGCAGTTTAGTCATGACAGGGGAGGCTTTCTTT. Translating gives CASSLVMTGEAFF.